These 19 T cell receptor beta chains were sequenced from one sample in a study of T cell repertoires in cytomegalovirus infection. MiXCR, run by TCRdb on the reads, gives a single entry per CDR3 protein. The sample lists some 300,000 distinct CDR3 sequences, 17% seen once, with 9.5% to 15% in the top ten. Sequencing used PBMCs. The receptor source for this set is a human donor in good health (CMV status not recorded). Some clones in this sample may be carry-over from other donors' samples.

This clonotype appeared many times. The V call is TRBV5-6, the J call TRBJ1-5, with D hard to call. The germline V gene has CDR1 SGHDT and CDR2 YYEEEE. Between the trimmed V and J ends, which lost 2 bases and 2 bases, there was a span of 5 bases. The CDR3 extends over 13 amino acids. CDR3 loop: CASSFGGNQPQHF. CDR3 coding DNA: TGTGCCAGCAGCTTCGGGGGCAATCAGCCCCAGCATTTT.

Only a few counts were recorded for this clonotype. Here the CDR3 reads CASSPTPVSQGTAYEQYF. CDR3 sequence (DNA): TGCGCCAGCAGCCCAACCCCCGTGTCGCAAGGGACAGCCTACGAGCAGTACTTC. The V gene is TRBV5-1, the J gene TRBJ2-7, with 7 bases identical to TRBD1. From germline, CDR1 is SGHRS and CDR2 YFSETQ. The CDR3 is made up of 18 amino acids. The V and J ends lost 4 bases and 2 bases, in that order; junction bases with no gene match: 18.

The chain recombines TRBV23-1 with TRBJ1-5, with D perhaps TRBD1 (6 bases). TRBV23-1 is classed as an ORF, of uncertain function. CDR3 length equals 16 residues. Trimming shortened V by 8 bases and J by 5 bases, and 22 bases separated the two germline ends. The CDR3 sequence is CASPTGTTLRDQPQHF. CDR3 nucleotides: TGCGCCAGCCCTACCGGGACAACGCTCCGGGATCAGCCCCAGCATTTT.

The chain links TRBV12-3 or TRBV12-4 to TRBJ1-5, with D unresolved. V gave up 2 bases and J gave up 3 bases, with 8 bases separating them. CDR3 length: 14 amino acids. The DNA of the CDR3 is TGTGCCAGCAGTTTATCCAATCCCAATCAGCCCCAGCATTTT. Amino acids: CASSLSNPNQPQHF.

The chain joins TRBV29-1 to TRBJ1-2, with D unresolved. The germline V gene has CDR1 SQVTM and CDR2 ANQGSEA. The ends were cut back, 8 bases at V and 2 bases at J, with 9 bases in the middle. This CDR3 is 11 amino acids long. CDR3 nucleotides: TGCAGCACCGGGGAGAACTATGGCTACACCTTC. This gives the protein CSTGENYGYTF.

This clonotype was counted a few times. This chain links TRBV4-1 with TRBJ2-5; D call uncertain. Germline V CDR1 and CDR2: MGHRA, YSYEKL. There are 17 residues in the CDR3. The V end lost 0 bases, the J end lost 1 base, and 15 bases lay between the germline ends. The CDR3 region is CASSQDSFEQTQETQYF. The CDR3 nucleotides are TGCGCCAGCAGCCAAGATTCATTTGAGCAGACCCAAGAGACCCAGTACTTC.

This chain uses TRBV15 with TRBJ2-5; D assignment may be TRBD1 or TRBD2 (6 bases each). CDR3 length: 13 residues. Germline values: CDR1 LNHNV, CDR2 YYDKDF (reference sequence). Trimming left V 8 bases short and J 2 bases short, with 12 bases between. CDR3 sequence (DNA): TGTGCCACCCGCCGGGGGCGACAAGAGACCCAGTACTTC. Amino acids: CATRRGRQETQYF.

The V gene is TRBV6-5, the J gene TRBJ1-5, with D tentatively TRBD1 (5 bases). The V end lost 0 bases, the J end lost 4 bases, and 10 bases lay between the germline ends. Germline V lookup: CDR1 MNHEY, CDR2 SVGAGI. The CDR3 totals 15 residues. The CDR3: CASSYSQGANQPQHF. CDR3 DNA sequence: TGTGCCAGCAGTTACTCGCAGGGCGCTAATCAGCCCCAGCATTTT.

This clonotype was counted between two and nine times. The genes are TRBV4-1 and TRBJ1-2, with 7 bases fitting TRBD1. Looked up from germline, CDR1 is MGHRA and CDR2 is YSYEKL. The CDR3 is made up of 16 amino acids. J was trimmed by 0 bases and V by 3 bases; bases with no gene match: 7. Written as DNA, the CDR3 is TGCGCCAGCAGCCAGCCAGGGGACAGTACTAACTATGGCTACACCTTC. Translated, it gives CASSQPGDSTNYGYTF.

This clonotype was seen at least ten times. The chain combines TRBV7-6 with TRBJ1-5, with 11 positions matching TRBD1. The germline gives CDR1 SGHVS, CDR2 FNYEAQ. The junction had 5 bases not matched to a gene; V was cut back by 4 bases and J by 6 bases. The CDR3 sequence is 15 residues long. The CDR3 region is CASSSGTGGSQPQHF. CDR3 DNA: TGTGCCAGCAGCTCCGGGACAGGGGGAAGTCAGCCCCAGCATTTT.

This rearrangement joins TRBV5-1 to TRBJ1-4; the match to TRBD1 covers 12 bases. The germline gives CDR1 SGHRS, CDR2 YFSETQ. V lost 4 bases, J lost 7 bases, and 11 bases stayed unmatched. This CDR3 has 17 residues. The CDR3 reads CASSPGTGGAQGEKLFF. CDR3 DNA: TGCGCCAGCAGCCCAGGGACAGGGGGCGCCCAGGGTGAAAAACTGTTTTTT.

This clonotype was seen at least ten times. This chain connects TRBV7-2 to TRBJ2-7; no reliable D call. The germline V gene encodes CDR1 SGHTA and CDR2 FQGNSA. V was trimmed by 1 base and J by 0 bases, leaving 10 bases between them. The CDR3 has 15 amino acids. CDR3 residues: CASSLDMGFSYEQYF. CDR3 in DNA: TGTGCCAGCAGCTTAGATATGGGTTTCTCCTACGAGCAGTACTTC.

V gene TRBV2 combines with J gene TRBJ2-2; D is perhaps TRBD2 (5 bases). Trimming took 2 bases from V and 3 from J, leaving 7 bases between them. The CDR3 length is 14 residues. Germline V gene data show CDR1 as SNHLY and CDR2 as FYNNEI. This CDR3 is CASSELGDTGELFF. CDR3 nucleotides: TGTGCCAGCAGTGAACTCGGGGACACCGGGGAGCTGTTTTTT.

This clonotype was detected a few times. The chain's CDR3 is CASSITLTGLAGYTF. The DNA of the CDR3 is TGTGCCAGTAGTATTACATTGACAGGACTTGCTGGCTACACCTTC. The chain employs TRBV19 and TRBJ1-2; tentative D call: TRBD1 (6 bases). V shed 3 bases and J shed 7 bases, with 18 bases lying between them. Germline-derived CDR1 and CDR2 are LNHDA and SQIVND (reference sequence). The CDR3 totals 15 residues.

This clonotype was found a few times. The J gene is TRBJ2-3, the V gene TRBV14; D remains ambiguous. Germline V lookup: CDR1 SGHDN, CDR2 FVKESK. This CDR3 is built from 16 residues. Trimming took off 2 bases at V and 2 bases at J, with 14 bases between the two ends. The CDR3 nucleotides are TGTGCCAGCAGCCAAAGGGCGGTTTATGTCACAGATACGCAGTATTTT. Translating it yields CASSQRAVYVTDTQYF.

In its sample, this clonotype was seen many times. The V and J genes are TRBV7-8 and TRBJ2-2; no clear D gene. In germline, CDR1 is SGHVS, CDR2 FQNEAQ. The CDR3 is 13 amino acids. With 6 bases removed from V and 5 bases from J, the gap between germline ends came to 10 bases. The CDR3 nucleotides are TGTGCCAGCAGTCCTGCCCCAACCGGGGAGCTGTTTTTT. This codes for CASSPAPTGELFF.

This clonotype was seen ten or more times. V gene TRBV7-2 combines with J gene TRBJ1-2; TRBD1 agrees at 7 bases. V lost 1 base, J lost 3 bases, and 5 bases stayed unmatched. The V gene's germline CDR1 is SGHTA and CDR2 FQGNSA. The CDR3 runs to 15 residues. CDR3 sequence: CASSLDTGADYGYTF. CDR3 nucleotide sequence: TGTGCCAGCAGCTTAGATACAGGGGCGGACTATGGCTACACCTTC.

Concerning this clonotype: The CDR3 does not end in the conserved phenylalanine or tryptophan, so this is likely a read error. The chain carries TRBV28 and TRBJ1-5; D unclear. CDR3 length: 12 residues. Germline V gene sequence: CDR1 MDHEN, CDR2 SYDVKM. Trimming shortened V by 2 bases and J by 4 bases, and 3 bases separated the two germline ends. The chain's CDR3 is CASSLRNQPQHS. The CDR3 DNA is TGTGCCAGCAGTTTACGGAATCAGCCCCAGCATTCT.

This clonotype has only a few counts. V gene TRBV20-1 combines with J gene TRBJ1-5, with unresolved D. The CDR3 spans 12 residues. Trimming removed 7 bases at V and 6 bases at J, with 13 bases between. The germline V gene encodes CDR1 DFQATT and CDR2 SNEGSKA (reference sequence). The CDR3 DNA is TGCAGTGTGTCCGGGCTGGGTCAGCCCCAGCATTTT. Amino acids: CSVSGLGQPQHF.